Listed below are T cell receptor beta chains from one sample, sequenced in a study of shared clonotypes between healthy human individuals. The assay was immunoSEQ multiplex PCR, and TCRdb's table has in-frame clones only and misses some. The sample consists of about 460,000 clones, around 77% of them appearing once. The sequenced sample consisted of PBMCs. The receptors here all came from a woman between 40 and 55 years old in good health. Some clones in this sample may be carry-over from other donors' samples. CDR3s include the opening cysteine and the closing phenylalanine or tryptophan.

v_call cdr3_aa
TRBV6-5 CASRRGAGEQETQYF
TRBV7-8 CASSYGLAGKHEQYF
TRBV15 CATSRDTGTGGEEQYF
TRBV7-8 CASSLASDSSYSNQPQHF
TRBV25-1 CASSLTGDQPQHF
TRBV4-1 CASSQVYEGSGYEPQHF
TRBV5-1 CASSYGLRTGEVTQYF
TRBV14 CASSQNTPAVGEKLFF
TRBV18 CASSRTSGGYEQYF
TRBV9 CASSSWTSGSLGGETQYF
TRBV30 CAWRKKLTGYGYTF
TRBV25-1 CASKVGEPDQPQHF